Sequencing of this TCR beta chain was carried out in a study of ipilimumab plus nivolumab after autologous stem cell transplantation. Across the whole study: Patients received a median of 5 ipilimumab and 8 nivolumab doses. Both relapsed and primary refractory DLBCL were included. Study outcomes and limitations: Authors suggest TCR repertoire, Treg phenotype and gut microbiota support further study.

Patients got ipilimumab 1 mg/kg beginning 14 to 28 days post-transplant. Measured with immunoSEQ multiplex PCR; TCRdb has only the in-frame clones, and not every one. The sample consists of tens of thousands of clones, 65% to 85% of them appearing once. With respect to this clone: Its target is unknown.

Per the germline V gene, CDR1 is SGHVS and CDR2 is FNYEAQ. V was pared by 0 bases and J by 0 bases, with 2 bases of the junction left unmatched. The CDR3 spans 15 residues. The clonotype was recovered from a male donor with diffuse large B-cell lymphoma. The material sequenced was PBMCs, taken in a trial of ipilimumab plus nivolumab as post-transplant consolidation. J is TRBJ2-7 and V is TRBV7-6, with 7 bases identical to TRBD1. As DNA, the CDR3 is TGTGCCAGCAGCTTAGCGGACAGGAGCTCCTACGAGCAGTACTTC. Amino acids: CASSLADRSSYEQYF.